These 24 T cell receptor beta chains came from one sample sequenced in a study of human T cells and chemical hapten exposure. Using its own MiXCR run on the RACE reads, TCRdb lists one record per CDR3 protein. The sample records about 68,000 distinct CDR3 sequences, around 9.9% being singletons. Time point noted: pre-sensitization, week 0. Treatment reported: therapeutic diphenylcyclopropenone sensitization with weekly scalp DPC. The sequenced sample was whole blood, obtained in connection with sensitization to the hapten diphenylcyclopropenone (DPC). The receptors were sampled from a woman between 45 and 60 years old with alopecia areata. Some clones in this sample may be carry-over from other donors' samples.

This clonotype has ten or more counts. This chain joins TRBV7-9 and TRBJ1-5, with 8 bases aligning to TRBD1. Germline trimming cut 1 base from V and 7 bases from J; bases unmatched to any gene: 3. The CDR3 is 14 residues long. Germline V lookup: CDR1 SEHNR, CDR2 FQNEAQ (reference sequence). The CDR3 loop reads CASSLGTGTQPQHF. In DNA, the CDR3 is TGTGCCAGCAGCTTAGGGACAGGGACCCAGCCCCAGCATTTT.

This clonotype has just a few counts. The chain carries TRBV5-1 and TRBJ1-1; 9 bases are shared with TRBD1. The germline V gene has CDR1 SGHRS and CDR2 YFSETQ. The CDR3 totals 15 residues. The ends lost 3 bases at V and 6 bases at J; junction bases unmatched: 9. CDR3 loop: CASSWLQGALPEAFF. CDR3 nucleotides: TGCGCCAGCAGCTGGTTACAGGGGGCCCTCCCTGAAGCTTTCTTT.

This clonotype was recorded many times. The V gene is TRBV6-6, the J gene TRBJ1-2; TRBD1 is a possible D gene (5 bases). Trimming stripped 4 bases from V and 4 bases from J, with 13 bases between. Germline V CDR1 and CDR2: MNHNY, SVGAGI (reference sequence). CDR3 length: 14 residues. The CDR3 loop reads CASSLDTTGYGYTF. CDR3 bases: TGTGCCAGCAGTTTGGACACAACAGGCTATGGCTACACCTTC.

This clonotype was found a few times. The chain joins TRBV20-1 to TRBJ2-7, with TRBD1 matching 7 bases. In germline, CDR1 is DFQATT, CDR2 SNEGSKA (reference sequence). With 6 bases clipped from V and 4 bases from J, the junction kept 6 bases outside the gene matches. CDR3 length equals 12 residues. The CDR3 here is CSAQGRGYEQYF. In nucleotides, the CDR3 is TGCAGTGCACAGGGGCGAGGTTACGAGCAGTACTTC.

This clonotype appeared many times. V and J are TRBV20-1 and TRBJ2-3; 7 nucleotides line up with TRBD1. V lost 3 bases, J lost 0 bases, and 6 bases stayed unmatched. CDR3 length: 15 residues. The germline V gene has CDR1 DFQATT and CDR2 SNEGSKA (reference sequence). For the CDR3, the DNA is TGCAGTGCTAGTTGGGACAGTAGAAGCACAGATACGCAGTATTTT. Amino acids: CSASWDSRSTDTQYF.

This clonotype has ten or more counts. The DNA of the CDR3 is TGTGCCAGCAGCTTGGGACAGGGGGCTCACGGGGAGCTGTTTTTT. Translation gives CASSLGQGAHGELFF. The chain employs TRBV11-2 and TRBJ2-2, with TRBD1 identical over 12 bases. The V gene's germline CDR1 is SGHAT and CDR2 FQNNGV. Trimming at V came to 3 bases and at J to 7 bases, leaving 3 bases not matched to a gene. CDR3 length: 15 residues.

This clonotype was detected ten times or more. This chain connects TRBV19 to TRBJ2-1; 9 positions agree with TRBD2. J was trimmed by 4 bases and V by 1 base; bases with no gene match: 8. This CDR3 is built from 17 residues. Germline V gene data show CDR1 as LNHDA and CDR2 as SQIVND (reference sequence). The CDR3, as DNA: TGTGCCAGTAGTATAGGTATCGCGGGAGGGAGTTACAATGAGCAGTTCTTC. It translates to CASSIGIAGGSYNEQFF.

The chain recombines TRBV6-4 with TRBJ1-4; 8 bases align to TRBD1. Per the germline V gene, CDR1 is MRHNA and CDR2 is SNTAGT. The CDR3 totals 15 residues. V lost 6 bases to trimming and J lost 7 bases; unmatched junction nucleotides: 10. The CDR3 is CASSREDRVGEKLFF. The CDR3 region has the DNA TGTGCCAGCAGCCGAGAGGACAGGGTTGGTGAAAAACTGTTTTTT.

In the case of this clonotype: A much more abundant neighbour one base away suggests this may be a read error. This chain joins TRBV6-2 or TRBV6-3 and TRBJ2-7, with a tentative D call TRBD2 (6 bases). CDR1 MNHEY and CDR2 SVGEGT come from the germline V gene. The germline V and J ends were trimmed by 2 bases and 1 base, with 12 bases remaining between them. CDR3 size: 15 residues. This CDR3 is CASSYVLAVSYEQYF. Written as DNA, the CDR3 is TGTGCCAGCAGTTACGTACTAGCCGTTTCCTACGAGCAGTACTTC.

This clonotype was found a few times. The chain recombines TRBV20-1 with TRBJ2-2; 9 positions agree with TRBD2. This CDR3 is built from 17 residues. Germline CDR1 DFQATT, CDR2 SNEGSKA (reference sequence). The V segment lost 1 base and the J segment 4 bases; nucleotides outside the gene matches: 10. CDR3 sequence reads: CSARVTKAGGRTGELFF. In nucleotides, the CDR3 is TGCAGTGCTAGAGTTACGAAAGCGGGGGGCCGCACCGGGGAGCTGTTTTTT.

J is TRBJ2-7 and V is TRBV7-6; 14 positions match TRBD2. The CDR3 contains 17 residues. Germline CDR1 reads SGHVS; CDR2 reads FNYEAQ. The ends lost 5 bases at V and 4 bases at J; junction bases unmatched: 10. The CDR3 region has the DNA TGTGCCAGCAGCATGACAAAAGGACTAGCGGGAGGATACGAGCAGTACTTC. Translating gives CASSMTKGLAGGYEQYF.

The chain employs TRBV19 and TRBJ1-5; TRBD1 aligns across 7 bases. V gave up 5 bases and J gave up 9 bases; unmatched junction bases: 4. The CDR3 sequence is 12 residues long. Germline V gene lookup returns CDR1 LNHDA and CDR2 SQIVND (reference sequence). The CDR3 coding sequence is TGTGCCAGTAGTCTCCGGACAGGGCCCCAGCATTTT. Translating it yields CASSLRTGPQHF.

This clonotype came up many times. The genes are TRBV4-1 and TRBJ1-1, with D uncertain. In germline, CDR1 is MGHRA, CDR2 YSYEKL. This CDR3 spans 15 amino acids. Trimming pared 1 base from V and 2 bases from J, leaving 11 bases between. The DNA for the CDR3 is TGCGCCAGCAGCCAAGGGGCCCGAACTAACACTGAAGCTTTCTTT. This gives the protein CASSQGARTNTEAFF.

This clonotype was seen ten or more times. The chain is built from TRBV18 and TRBJ1-6, with TRBD1 as a possible D gene (6 bases). V was pared by 0 bases and J by 10 bases, with 13 bases between. Germline V CDR1 and CDR2: KGHSH, LQKENI. The CDR3 is 15 amino acids. The CDR3 DNA follows: TGTGCCAGCTCACCACCGGGGGGCTCGAGATCACCCCTCCACTTT. Its translation: CASSPPGGSRSPLHF.

V gene TRBV3-1 combines with J gene TRBJ2-1; TRBD1 matches 8 bases. The J segment lost 6 bases and the V segment lost 0 bases, leaving 10 bases of the junction unmatched. CDR1 and CDR2 (germline): LGHDT, YNNKEL (reference sequence). The CDR3 contains 17 residues. The CDR3 sequence is CASSQERPGQGGNEQFF. For the CDR3, the DNA is TGTGCCAGCAGCCAAGAAAGGCCAGGACAGGGTGGCAATGAGCAGTTCTTC.

The table lists this clonotype with many counts. The genes are TRBV18 and TRBJ2-7; 9 positions agree with TRBD1. There are 15 residues in the CDR3. With V trimmed by 4 bases and J by 0 bases, 4 bases remained unmatched. Germline loops: CDR1 KGHSH, CDR2 LQKENI. CDR3 residues: CASSQWDRASYEQYF. The DNA for the CDR3 is TGTGCCAGCTCACAATGGGACAGGGCCTCCTACGAGCAGTACTTC.

This clonotype has at least ten counts. The V and J genes are TRBV4-3 and TRBJ2-1; D uncertain. The germline gives CDR1 LGHNA, CDR2 YSLEER. The CDR3 runs 17 residues. V was shortened by 3 bases and J by 5 bases, with 20 bases between the two germline ends. The CDR3 DNA reads TGCGCCAGCAGCCAGAGCTTCCTAGTGGGGTTCGACAATGAGCAGTTCTTC. Its translation is CASSQSFLVGFDNEQFF.

This clonotype has a count of ten or more. The chain links TRBV6-2 or TRBV6-3 to TRBJ2-1; no definite D call. Deletions cut 6 bases from V and 2 bases from J, with 11 bases between. Per germline, CDR1 MNHEY and CDR2 SVGEGT. The CDR3 length is 14 residues. CDR3 nucleotide sequence: TGTGCCAGCAGCTCCTCCGGCCCCTACAATGAGCAGTTCTTC. Residues: CASSSSGPYNEQFF.

This chain connects TRBV28 to TRBJ2-1, with D possibly matching TRBD2 (6 bases). Trimming stripped 3 bases from V and 9 bases from J, with 9 bases between. Germline values: CDR1 MDHEN, CDR2 SYDVKM. The CDR3 contains 12 residues. CDR3 DNA: TGTGCCAGCAGTTTCGGGCGGGGTGAGCAGTTCTTC. Amino acid sequence: CASSFGRGEQFF.

This clonotype was detected a few times. V and J are TRBV6-5 and TRBJ2-1; D unresolved. The CDR3 consists of 13 residues. The ends were cut back, 4 bases at V and 10 bases at J, with 14 bases in the middle. CDR1 and CDR2 (germline): MNHEY, SVGAGI. The DNA of the CDR3 is TGTGCCAGCAGTTCTGGACGACGATTAGAGCAGTTCTTC. Its translation is CASSSGRRLEQFF.

This clonotype turned up a few times. V gene TRBV10-1 combines with J gene TRBJ2-3, with 11 positions matching TRBD2. The CDR3 totals 16 residues. Losses at the gene ends were 4 bases for V and 1 base for J; bases not matched to a gene: 4. Germline assignment: CDR1 WNHNN and CDR2 SYGVQD (reference sequence). The CDR3 loop is CASSVATSGGTDTQYF. CDR3 coding DNA: TGCGCCAGCAGTGTAGCGACTAGCGGGGGCACAGATACGCAGTATTTT.

This clonotype occurred a few times. V gene TRBV20-1 combines with J gene TRBJ1-5, with 9 nucleotides matching TRBD1. CDR3 size: 14 residues. The junction had 7 bases not matched to a gene; V was cut back by 3 bases and J by 7 bases. The V gene's germline CDR1 is DFQATT and CDR2 SNEGSKA (reference sequence). The CDR3 loop reads CSASTGQGGQPQHF. The DNA of the CDR3 is TGCAGTGCTAGCACGGGACAGGGTGGCCAGCCCCAGCATTTT.

About this clonotype itself: Just one base apart from a much larger clone, this may be a read error. V is TRBV6-1 and J is TRBJ2-4; D perhaps matches TRBD1 (6 bases). The germline gives CDR1 MNHNS, CDR2 SASEGT. This CDR3 spans 16 amino acids. This CDR3 reads CANSLAGTTYKNIQYF. In nucleotides, the CDR3 is TGTGCCAACAGTTTAGCCGGGACAACCTACAAAAACATTCAGTACTTC.

The table lists this clonotype with many counts. V gene TRBV10-3 combines with J gene TRBJ2-3; D uncertain. Germline CDR1 and CDR2: ENHRY and SYGVKD. Trimming took 0 bases from V and 5 from J, leaving 3 bases between them. This CDR3 comprises 12 residues. CDR3 nucleotide sequence: TGTGCCATCAGTGAGTCCCAAGATACGCAGTATTTT. Its translation is CAISESQDTQYF.